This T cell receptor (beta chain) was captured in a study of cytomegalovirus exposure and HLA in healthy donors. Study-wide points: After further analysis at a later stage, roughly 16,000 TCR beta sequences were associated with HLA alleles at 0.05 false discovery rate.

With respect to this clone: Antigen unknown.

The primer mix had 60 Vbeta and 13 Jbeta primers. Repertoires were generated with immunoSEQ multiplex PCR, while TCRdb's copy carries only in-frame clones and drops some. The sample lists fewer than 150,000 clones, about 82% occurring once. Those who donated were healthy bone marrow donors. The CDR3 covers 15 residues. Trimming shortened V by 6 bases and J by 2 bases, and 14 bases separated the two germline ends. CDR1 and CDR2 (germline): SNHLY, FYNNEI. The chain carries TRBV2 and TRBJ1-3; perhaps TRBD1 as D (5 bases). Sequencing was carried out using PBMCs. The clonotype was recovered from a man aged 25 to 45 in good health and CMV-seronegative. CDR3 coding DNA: TGTGCCAGCAGCAATGGTAGGGGCACTGGAAACACCATATATTTT. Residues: CASSNGRGTGNTIYF.